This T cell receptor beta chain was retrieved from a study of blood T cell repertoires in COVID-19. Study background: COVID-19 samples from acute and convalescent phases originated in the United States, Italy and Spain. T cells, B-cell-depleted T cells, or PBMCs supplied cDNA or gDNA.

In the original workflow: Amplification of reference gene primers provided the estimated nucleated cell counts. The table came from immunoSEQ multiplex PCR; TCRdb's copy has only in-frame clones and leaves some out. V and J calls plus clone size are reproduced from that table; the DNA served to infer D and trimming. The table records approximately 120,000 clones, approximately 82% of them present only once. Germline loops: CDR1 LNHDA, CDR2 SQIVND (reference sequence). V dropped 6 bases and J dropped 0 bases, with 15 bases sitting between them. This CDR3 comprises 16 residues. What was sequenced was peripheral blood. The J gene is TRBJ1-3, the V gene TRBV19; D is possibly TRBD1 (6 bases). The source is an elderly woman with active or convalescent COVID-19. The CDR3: CASSPGGGHSGNTIYF. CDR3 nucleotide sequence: TGTGCCAGTAGCCCGGGGGGCGGCCACTCTGGAAACACCATATATTTT.